The clone carrying this T cell receptor beta chain was observed a handful of times. The antigen remains unidentified. The entirety of the isolated RNA underwent reverse transcription, so expressed TCRB transcripts were sequenced. Sequencing was performed with immunoSEQ multiplex PCR; in TCRdb, only in-frame clones are kept and a portion is missing. The sample carries more than 130,000 clones, 6.9% recorded once. The data stem from a study of beta chain features in type 1 diabetes. Overall study findings and caveats: Patients' naive, central memory and regulatory TCRB repertoires appeared more alike than those of healthy donors. All four CD4+ subsets of Type 1 diabetes patients contained TCRB CDR3s that were moderately but significantly shorter.

Germline lookup yields CDR1 SGDLS and CDR2 YYNGEE. Trimming took off 2 bases at V and 4 bases at J, with 12 bases between the two ends. The CDR3 is 15 residues long. Sequenced sample: central memory CD4+ T cells from blood. This TCR derives from a woman in her 30s in good health. The chain has TRBV9 and TRBJ2-2; TRBD1 might be the D (6 bases). The CDR3 region has the DNA TGTGCCAGCAGCGTCAGTGGACAGAGCACCGGGGAGCTGTTTTTT. Residues: CASSVSGQSTGELFF.